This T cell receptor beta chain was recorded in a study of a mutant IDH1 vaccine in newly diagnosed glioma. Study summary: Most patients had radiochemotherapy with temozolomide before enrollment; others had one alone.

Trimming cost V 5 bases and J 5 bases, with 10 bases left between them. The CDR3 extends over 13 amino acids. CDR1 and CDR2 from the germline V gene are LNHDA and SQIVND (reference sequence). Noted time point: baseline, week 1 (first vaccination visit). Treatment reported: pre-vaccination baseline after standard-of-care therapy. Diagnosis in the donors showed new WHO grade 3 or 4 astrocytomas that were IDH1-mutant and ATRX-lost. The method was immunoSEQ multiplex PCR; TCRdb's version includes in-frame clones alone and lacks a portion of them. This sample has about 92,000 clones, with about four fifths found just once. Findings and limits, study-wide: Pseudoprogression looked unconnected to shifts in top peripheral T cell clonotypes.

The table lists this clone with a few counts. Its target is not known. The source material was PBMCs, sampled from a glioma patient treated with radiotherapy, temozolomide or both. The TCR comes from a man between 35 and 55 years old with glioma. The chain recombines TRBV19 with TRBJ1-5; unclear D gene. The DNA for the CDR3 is TGTGCCAGTAGTCGAGGAGAGGATCAGCCCCAGCATTTT. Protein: CASSRGEDQPQHF.